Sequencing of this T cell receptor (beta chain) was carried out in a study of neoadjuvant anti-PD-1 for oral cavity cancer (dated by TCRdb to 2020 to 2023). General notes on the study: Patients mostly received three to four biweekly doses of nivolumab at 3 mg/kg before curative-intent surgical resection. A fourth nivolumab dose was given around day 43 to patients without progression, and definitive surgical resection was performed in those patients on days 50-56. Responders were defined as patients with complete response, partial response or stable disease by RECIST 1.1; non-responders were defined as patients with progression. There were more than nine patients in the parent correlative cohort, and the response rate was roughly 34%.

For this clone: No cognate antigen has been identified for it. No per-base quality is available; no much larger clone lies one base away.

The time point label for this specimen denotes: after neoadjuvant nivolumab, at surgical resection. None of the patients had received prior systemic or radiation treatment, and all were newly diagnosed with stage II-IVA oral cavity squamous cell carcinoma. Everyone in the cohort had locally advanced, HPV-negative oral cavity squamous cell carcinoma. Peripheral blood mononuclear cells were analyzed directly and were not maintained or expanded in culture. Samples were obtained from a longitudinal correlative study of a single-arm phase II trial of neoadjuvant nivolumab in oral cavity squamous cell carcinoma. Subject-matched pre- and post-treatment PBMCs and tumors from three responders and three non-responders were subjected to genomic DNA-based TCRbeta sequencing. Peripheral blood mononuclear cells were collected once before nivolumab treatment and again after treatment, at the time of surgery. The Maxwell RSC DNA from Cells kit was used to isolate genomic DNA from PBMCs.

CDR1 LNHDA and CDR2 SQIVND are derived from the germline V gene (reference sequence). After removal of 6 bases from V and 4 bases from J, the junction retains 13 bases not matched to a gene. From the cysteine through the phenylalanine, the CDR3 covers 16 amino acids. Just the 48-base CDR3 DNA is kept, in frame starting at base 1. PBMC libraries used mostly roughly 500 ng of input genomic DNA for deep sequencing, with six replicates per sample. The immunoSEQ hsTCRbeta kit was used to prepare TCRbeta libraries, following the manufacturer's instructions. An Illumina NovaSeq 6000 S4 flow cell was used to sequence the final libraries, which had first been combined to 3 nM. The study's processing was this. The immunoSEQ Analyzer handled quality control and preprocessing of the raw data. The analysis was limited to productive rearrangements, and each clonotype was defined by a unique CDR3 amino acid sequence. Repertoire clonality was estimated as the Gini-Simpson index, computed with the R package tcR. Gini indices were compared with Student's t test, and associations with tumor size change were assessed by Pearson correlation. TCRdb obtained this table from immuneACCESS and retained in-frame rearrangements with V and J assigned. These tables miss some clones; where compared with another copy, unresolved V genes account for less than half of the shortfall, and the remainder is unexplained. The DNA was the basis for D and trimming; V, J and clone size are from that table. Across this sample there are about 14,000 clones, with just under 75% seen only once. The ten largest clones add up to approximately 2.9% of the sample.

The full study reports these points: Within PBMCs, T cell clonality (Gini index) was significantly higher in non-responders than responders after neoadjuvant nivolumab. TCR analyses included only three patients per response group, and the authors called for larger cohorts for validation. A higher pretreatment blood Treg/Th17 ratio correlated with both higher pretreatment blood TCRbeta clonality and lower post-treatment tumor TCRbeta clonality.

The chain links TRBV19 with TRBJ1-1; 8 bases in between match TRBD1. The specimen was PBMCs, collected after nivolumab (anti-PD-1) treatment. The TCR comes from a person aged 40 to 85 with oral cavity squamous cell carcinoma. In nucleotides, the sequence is TGTGCCAGTAGCGACCGTTTGGACAGGGTCGGCACTGAAGCTTTCTTT. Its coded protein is CASSDRLDRVGTEAFF.